This entry lists 18 T cell receptor beta chains sequenced from one sample in a study of T cell responses to AZD1222 COVID-19 vaccine. Sequencing used immunoSEQ multiplex PCR; TCRdb keeps in-frame clones, though not all of them. The sample contains some 130,000 clones, under 90% of which appear only once. The sample in question was peripheral blood, obtained on day 0 of AZD1222 vaccination. Receptor source: an adult in good health.

The chain couples TRBV4-3 to TRBJ2-7; TRBD1 matches 9 bases. This CDR3 has 15 residues. Per the germline V gene, CDR1 is LGHNA and CDR2 is YSLEER. J gave up 4 bases and V 4 bases, and 8 bases lay outside the gene matches. The CDR3 is CASSPEGGQGYEQYF. CDR3 nucleotides: TGCGCCAGCAGCCCAGAAGGGGGACAGGGATACGAGCAGTACTTC.

This sequence joins TRBV12-3 or TRBV12-4 and TRBJ1-2; tentative D call: TRBD1 (6 bases). This CDR3 has 12 amino acids. Trimming pared 4 bases from V and 7 bases from J, leaving 10 bases between. The CDR3 nucleotides read TGTGCCAGCAGTTACGGGGGGCTTGGCTACACCTTC. It translates to CASSYGGLGYTF.

The chain carries TRBV15 and TRBJ2-7, with D hard to call. The CDR3 is 15 amino acids. V was trimmed by 2 bases and J by 3 bases, leaving 14 bases between them. Per the germline V gene, CDR1 is LNHNV and CDR2 is YYDKDF (reference sequence). CDR3 bases: TGTGCCACCAGCAGAACAAAGTCGGCTTACTACGAGCAGTACTTC. This gives the protein CATSRTKSAYYEQYF.

The chain has TRBV11-2 and TRBJ1-2; the D gene is possibly TRBD1 (5 bases). The CDR3 contains 14 residues. Between the trimmed V and J ends, which lost 3 bases and 4 bases, there was a span of 12 bases. Germline V gene data show CDR1 as SGHAT and CDR2 as FQNNGV. The CDR3 bases are TGTGCCAGCAGCTTCCTCCTCGGGACCTATGGCTACACCTTC. This gives the protein CASSFLLGTYGYTF.

V usage is TRBV5-1 and J usage is TRBJ1-1; TRBD1 is a possible D gene (5 bases). V was pared by 0 bases and J by 3 bases, with 18 bases between. Looked up from germline, CDR1 is SGHRS and CDR2 is YFSETQ. The CDR3 is 17 amino acids. The CDR3 DNA reads as TGCGCCAGCAGCTTGGCGACGGTCGGGGGTTGGGACACTGAAGCTTTCTTT. Residues: CASSLATVGGWDTEAFF. Full variable domain (outside the CDR3, taken from reference TRBV5-1 and TRBJ1-1): KAGVTQTPRYLIKTRGQQVTLSCSPISGHRSVSWYQQTPGQGLQFLFEYFSETQRNKGNFPGRFSGRQFSNSRSEMNVSTLELGDSALYLCASSLATVGGWDTEAFFGQGTRLTVV.

The rearrangement links TRBV6-4 to TRBJ2-5; tentatively, D is TRBD1 or TRBD2 (6 bases each). This CDR3 is 15 amino acids long. Trimming left V 6 bases short and J 5 bases short, with 19 bases between. Germline V gives CDR1 MRHNA, CDR2 SNTAGT. The DNA for the CDR3 is TGTGCCAGCAGGCCCCAGGGGAGGCATCGGGAGACCCAGTACTTC. This sequence encodes CASRPQGRHRETQYF.

The V call is TRBV10-2, the J call TRBJ2-1, with 11 bases matching TRBD1. The CDR3 has 14 residues. CDR1 and CDR2 (germline): WSHSY, SAAADI. J was trimmed by 7 bases and V by 7 bases; bases with no gene match: 6. The DNA of the CDR3 is TGCGCCAGCAAGCCCGGACAGGGGGCGAATGAGCAGTTCTTC. It is translated as CASKPGQGANEQFF.

The chain couples TRBV10-2 to TRBJ2-5; D gene unclear. The CDR3 is made up of 14 amino acids. V was clipped by 0 bases and J by 1 base, with 6 bases between them. Germline V gene lookup returns CDR1 WSHSY and CDR2 SAAADI. CDR3 bases: TGCGCCAGCAGTGAGTCGTGGGGCCAAGAGACCCAGTACTTC. Amino acids: CASSESWGQETQYF.

V usage is TRBV5-1 and J usage is TRBJ1-2; D is ambiguous. Per germline, CDR1 SGHRS and CDR2 YFSETQ. The CDR3 has 14 residues. V was cut by 2 bases and J by 2 bases, with 10 bases left in between. The CDR3 DNA follows: TGCGCCAGCAGCTTAAATTCCGAGAACTATGGCTACACCTTC. Its translation: CASSLNSENYGYTF. The full variable domain, with the rest looked up from reference TRBV5-1 and TRBJ1-2, is KAGVTQTPRYLIKTRGQQVTLSCSPISGHRSVSWYQQTPGQGLQFLFEYFSETQRNKGNFPGRFSGRQFSNSRSEMNVSTLELGDSALYLCASSLNSENYGYTFGSGTRLTVV.

V and J are TRBV18 and TRBJ2-5; tentatively, D is TRBD1 or TRBD2 (6 bases each). The CDR3 sequence is 13 residues long. V shed 7 bases and J shed 5 bases, with 14 bases lying between them. Germline CDR1 KGHSH, CDR2 LQKENI. The CDR3 region has the DNA TGTGCCAGCTGGGGGGCAACGTGGGAGACCCAGTACTTC. Translated, it gives CASWGATWETQYF.

The rearrangement uses TRBV7-9 and TRBJ2-1, with unresolved D. Deletions cut 2 bases from V and 5 bases from J, with 10 bases between. This CDR3 comprises 14 residues. Looked up from germline, CDR1 is SEHNR and CDR2 is FQNEAQ (reference sequence). The CDR3 DNA reads TGTGCCAGCAGCTTAACCTGGCTCCACAATGAGCAGTTCTTC. This codes for CASSLTWLHNEQFF.

The chain joins TRBV5-1 to TRBJ2-7; TRBD1 aligns across 7 bases. The CDR3 is 13 amino acids. The germline CDR1 and CDR2 sequences are SGHRS and YFSETQ. The V segment lost 5 bases and the J segment 3 bases; nucleotides outside the gene matches: 5. The CDR3 is CASSEGQRYEQYF. The DNA of the CDR3 is TGCGCCAGCAGTGAGGGACAGCGCTACGAGCAGTACTTC.

This clone has just one count. In the same sample, other DNA sequences code for this CDR3. The rearrangement links TRBV5-1 to TRBJ1-2; D is unresolved. The V and J ends lost 3 bases and 2 bases respectively, with 8 bases between them. CDR1 and CDR2 from the germline V gene are SGHRS and YFSETQ. The CDR3 totals 13 residues. The CDR3 loop reads CASSSGSNYGYTF. CDR3 bases: TGCGCCAGCAGCTCCGGGAGCAACTATGGCTACACCTTC.

The rearrangement uses TRBV3-1 (or the pseudogene TRBV3-2) and TRBJ1-5; weak D call: TRBD1 (5 bases). The CDR3 has 19 amino acids. Germline CDR1 LGHDT, CDR2 YNNKEL (reference sequence). V was shortened by 7 bases and J by 4 bases, with 29 bases between the two germline ends. The CDR3 region has the DNA TGTGCCAGCAAGACAGTTCGCGCCCCTAAAAGAGGATTGAATCAGCCCCAGCATTTT. This encodes CASKTVRAPKRGLNQPQHF.

This chain joins TRBV5-1 and TRBJ2-5, with 7 bases that match TRBD2. Trimming took 3 bases from V and 2 from J; bases not matched to a gene: 10. Germline V CDR1 and CDR2: SGHRS, YFSETQ. This CDR3 has 16 amino acids. CDR3: CASSSPERGKQETQYF. The CDR3 DNA is TGCGCCAGCAGCTCCCCGGAGCGGGGCAAGCAAGAGACCCAGTACTTC.

Only a few counts were recorded for this clone. The CDR3 nucleotides are TGCAGTGCTCGTACCGGAAACACCATATATTTT. Translated: CSARTGNTIYF. V and J are TRBV20-1 and TRBJ1-3; D is undetermined. Trimming pared 5 bases from V and 4 bases from J, leaving 6 bases between. There are 11 residues in the CDR3. CDR1 is DFQATT and CDR2 is SNEGSKA in the germline V gene (reference sequence).

The CDR3 here is CASSSLQGSHFQETQYF. The DNA of the CDR3 is TGTGCCAGCTCCTCCCTCCAGGGTTCTCACTTCCAAGAGACCCAGTACTTC. J is TRBJ2-5 and V is TRBV28; D perhaps matches TRBD1 (5 bases). The CDR3 extends over 17 amino acids. CDR1 is MDHEN, CDR2 SYDVKM, per germline. V lost 8 bases and J 1 base, leaving 23 bases between the germline ends.

The V gene is TRBV7-8, the J gene TRBJ1-6; D might be TRBD1 (6 bases). This CDR3 has 15 residues. Trimming removed 5 bases at V and 7 bases at J, with 15 bases between. From germline, CDR1 is SGHVS and CDR2 FQNEAQ. CDR3 DNA sequence: TGTGCCAGCAGCGGGGGGGCAGTAAGGAATTCACCCCTCCACTTT. Residues: CASSGGAVRNSPLHF. Using reference TRBV7-8 and TRBJ1-6 for the parts outside the CDR3, the full variable domain is GAGVSQSPRYKVAKRGQDVALRCDPISGHVSLFWYQQALGQGPEFLTYFQNEAQLDKSGLPSDRFFAERPEGSVSTLKIQRTQQEDSAVYLCASSGGAVRNSPLHFGNGTRLTVT.